One T cell receptor beta chain is described in this entry. This entry is derived from a study of blood T cell repertoires in COVID-19. Trimming took off 7 bases at V and 3 bases at J, with 13 bases between the two ends. The CDR3 covers 13 residues. Assay: immunoSEQ multiplex PCR; the TCRdb copy retains only in-frame clones and omits some. The sample has hundreds of thousands of clones; approximately 80% are singletons. The receptor was isolated from an older woman who had recovered from COVID-19. The J gene is TRBJ2-7, the V gene TRBV12-3 or TRBV12-4; perhaps TRBD2 as D (6 bases). The specimen sequenced was PBMCs or T cells enriched from blood (not recorded which). In DNA, the CDR3 is TGTGCCAGCATCGACTCGCGGGGCTACGAGCAGTACTTC. The encoded protein is CASIDSRGYEQYF.